This T cell receptor (beta chain) was sequenced for a study of identical twins. The germline V gene has CDR1 MNHEY and CDR2 SVGAGI. Trimming removed 0 bases from V and 10 bases from J; junction bases left unmatched: 7. The CDR3 length is 16 residues. This clonotype showed up just a few times. MiXCR, run by TCRdb on the 5' RACE reads, gives a single entry per CDR3 protein. In the table there are some 1,700,000 distinct CDR3 sequences, less than 35% of which are singletons. This clonotype originated in a newborn girl in good health. Sequenced material: cord blood. This sequence joins TRBV6-5 and TRBJ2-1; 12 bases align to TRBD2. The CDR3 DNA follows: TGTGCCAGCAGTTACTCCATCCCCGGGACTAGCGGGGAGCAGTTCTTC. Amino acid sequence: CASSYSIPGTSGEQFF.